The clone carrying this TCR beta chain was observed a single time. What it recognizes is unknown. This sample stems from a study of T cells in Graves' hyperthyroidism and ophthalmopathy. Study-wide context: Peripheral blood was taken when the disease was first diagnosed, before any treatment began.

RNA transcripts were the template for amplifying TCR beta CDR3 regions. First-round RT-PCR with HTBI primers amplified the TCR CDR3 region. Each CDR3 protein gets one entry after TCRdb re-called the multiplex PCR reads with MiXCR. This repertoire shows over 400,000 distinct CDR3 sequences, roughly 14% found once; its top ten account for about 13%. Study observations and caveats: Median prediction lead before ophthalmopathy onset was 6 to 8 months with the model.

Inclusion characteristics of ophthalmopathy patients comprised a Clinical Activity Score of at least 3, a NOSPECS grade of at least 4, and duration under 3 months. Material for sequencing was blood. The receptor was derived from a man younger than 35 with Graves' ophthalmopathy.

The CDR3 region has the DNA TGTGCCAGCAGTCCTGGTGTGGGGACCTCTAACTATGGCTACACCTTC. Protein: CASSPGVGTSNYGYTF. The chain uses TRBV27 and TRBJ1-2; tentative D call: TRBD1 (5 bases). The CDR3 contains 16 residues. V was shortened by 5 bases and J by 0 bases, with 16 bases between the two germline ends. CDR1 is MNHEY, CDR2 SMNVEV, per germline (reference sequence).